The 12 T cell receptor beta chains presented below share a single source sample, sequenced in a study of regulatory T cells in long-lasting Graves disease. Regarding time point: newly diagnosed GD, antithyroid drugs for less than 3 months. TCR sequences were obtained from RNA taken from PBMCs. Construction of TCR beta libraries relied on iRepertoire HTBI primers and on Arm-PCR targeting CDR3 regions. Each CDR3 protein is one row after TCRdb ran MiXCR on the multiplex PCR reads. The table has 350,000 to 500,000 distinct CDR3 sequences, 14% seen once. These same data were also listed under a study on T cells in Graves' hyperthyroidism and ophthalmopathy.

The starting material was peripheral blood mononuclear cells (PBMCs), obtained at new diagnosis, from a patient treated with antithyroid drugs. The source is a woman aged 45-60 years with Graves disease.

This clonotype was recorded at least ten times. CDR3 amino acids: CASSLLTSGNEQFF. The CDR3, as DNA: TGTGCCAGCAGCTTACTTACTAGCGGGAATGAGCAGTTCTTC. V is TRBV7-2 and J is TRBJ2-1; 9 bases agree with TRBD2. CDR3 length: 14 amino acids. V lost 2 bases to trimming and J lost 7 bases; unmatched junction nucleotides: 3. Germline V gene data show CDR1 as SGHTA and CDR2 as FQGNSA.

The sample holds many counts of this clonotype. The CDR3 region has the DNA TGTGCCAGCAGTGAACCGGGGCCGACCGGGGAGCTGTTTTTT. Translating it yields CASSEPGPTGELFF. The chain employs TRBV6-1 and TRBJ2-2; D assignment may be TRBD1 or TRBD2 (5 bases each). Germline V gene sequence: CDR1 MNHNS, CDR2 SASEGT. The CDR3 has 14 amino acids. Deletions cut 2 bases from V and 5 bases from J, with 9 bases between.

This clonotype was observed many times. V and J are TRBV6-1 and TRBJ1-5; D is uncertain. This CDR3 is built from 12 residues. Germline V CDR1 and CDR2: MNHNS, SASEGT. V gave up 8 bases and J gave up 6 bases, with 11 bases separating them. CDR3 protein: CASRTGVQPQHF. The CDR3 DNA reads TGTGCCAGCCGGACCGGAGTTCAGCCCCAGCATTTT.

This clonotype has a count of ten or more. This chain joins TRBV28 and TRBJ1-4, with 7 bases identical to TRBD1. V was pared by 0 bases and J by 5 bases, with 6 bases of the junction left unmatched. The length of the CDR3 is 16 residues. CDR1 and CDR2 (germline): MDHEN, SYDVKM. CDR3 sequence reads: CASSLWGTGQNEKLFF. CDR3 in DNA: TGTGCCAGCAGTTTATGGGGTACGGGACAGAATGAAAAACTGTTTTTT.

This clonotype appeared a few times. The chain is built from TRBV27 and TRBJ1-6; D remains ambiguous. Germline-derived CDR1 and CDR2 are MNHEY and SMNVEV (reference sequence). The germline V and J ends were trimmed by 6 bases and 4 bases, with 7 bases remaining between them. The CDR3 length is 13 residues. The CDR3 coding sequence is TGTGCCAGCAGAGTTCTTTATAATTCACCCCTCCACTTT. This encodes CASRVLYNSPLHF.

This clonotype has a handful of counts. This chain links TRBV18 with TRBJ1-5, with D possibly being TRBD1 (6 bases). Per germline, CDR1 KGHSH and CDR2 LQKENI. Between the trimmed V and J ends, which lost 3 bases and 5 bases, there was a span of 17 bases. The CDR3 runs to 16 residues. The CDR3 sequence is CASSPSPGASDQPQHF. The DNA of the CDR3 is TGTGCCAGCTCACCCTCGCCAGGGGCTTCCGATCAGCCCCAGCATTTT.

Comments on this clonotype: With only one base between it and a far larger clone, this is likely a read error. The chain recombines TRBV11-2 with TRBJ2-7; 9 bases match TRBD2. The CDR3 sequence is 14 residues long. Germline V CDR1 and CDR2: SGHAT, FQNNGV. J gave up 5 bases and V 4 bases, and 6 bases lay outside the gene matches. The CDR3 bases are TGTGCCAGCAGCTCGACTAGCGGAGGACACGAGCAGTACTTC. Its protein product is CASSSTSGGHEQYF.

J is TRBJ1-5 and V is TRBV19, with TRBD1 identical over 9 bases. In germline, CDR1 is LNHDA, CDR2 SQIVND (reference sequence). The junction had 11 bases not matched to a gene; V was cut back by 7 bases and J by 7 bases. CDR3 length: 15 amino acids. The CDR3 DNA reads as TGTGCCAGTACCTTGAACAGGGACAGGGCCCAGCCCCAGCATTTT. It translates to CASTLNRDRAQPQHF.

This clonotype was found many times. The V gene is TRBV29-1, the J gene TRBJ2-5; 12 positions match TRBD1. Germline V CDR1 and CDR2: SQVTM, ANQGSEA. The J segment lost 4 bases and the V segment lost 3 bases, leaving 6 bases of the junction unmatched. The CDR3 sequence is 15 residues long. Here the CDR3 reads CSVDKGTGGVETQYF. CDR3 coding DNA: TGCAGCGTTGACAAAGGGACAGGGGGCGTAGAGACCCAGTACTTC.

This rearrangement joins TRBV9 to TRBJ2-1; 15 bases map to TRBD2. CDR3 length: 17 residues. CDR1 is SGDLS, CDR2 YYNGEE, per germline. J lost 9 bases, V lost 1 base, and 8 bases had no gene match. As DNA, the CDR3 is TGTGCCAGCAGCGTAACTTGGGGACTAGCGGGAGGCAGTGAGCAGTTCTTC. Translation: CASSVTWGLAGGSEQFF.

This clonotype was found many times. The V and J genes are TRBV3-1 and TRBJ2-7, with TRBD2 matching over 7 bases. V trimming: 0 bases; J trimming: 0 bases; junction bases outside the gene matches: 5. CDR3 size: 16 residues. Germline V gene data show CDR1 as LGHDT and CDR2 as YNNKEL (reference sequence). CDR3 sequence reads: CASSQDELAYSYEQYF. The CDR3 bases are TGTGCCAGCAGCCAAGATGAACTAGCGTACTCCTACGAGCAGTACTTC.

This clonotype occurred many times. CDR3 residues: CASSGLAGGDNEQFF. The CDR3 region has the DNA TGTGCCAGCAGTGGACTAGCGGGAGGGGACAATGAGCAGTTCTTC. The chain carries TRBV12-3 or TRBV12-4 and TRBJ2-1; TRBD2 matches 15 bases. The CDR3 loop spans 15 amino acids. Trimming took 5 bases from V and 5 from J; bases not matched to a gene: 1.